These 26 T cell receptor beta chains share one sample of origin, sequenced in a study of tumor and adjacent non-tumor tissue in lung cancer. The library came from three nested PCR rounds adapted from ARM-PCR protocols. From the multiplex PCR reads, TCRdb called clonotypes with MiXCR, one entry per CDR3 protein. The sample carries tens of thousands of distinct CDR3 sequences, around 70% recorded once. RNA was extracted from bulk tissue without any cell sorting. Distant lung tissue was collected more than 3 cm away from the tumor edge. Sample: distant non-tumor lung tissue. The receptors shown here come from a woman in her forties or fifties with non-small cell lung cancer.

About this clonotype: A much larger clonotype is one base distant, so this may be a read error. The V gene is TRBV20-1, the J gene TRBJ2-7; 12 positions match TRBD2. After removal of 8 bases from V and 5 bases from J, the junction contained 19 bases not matched to a gene. The CDR3 runs 17 residues. Germline CDR1 DFQATT, CDR2 SNEGSKA (reference sequence). The CDR3 DNA sequence: TGCAGTACGGTCGGACTAGCGGGAACCCCCGGCGGCCACGAGCAGTACTTC. It is translated as CSTVGLAGTPGGHEQYF.

On this clonotype itself: One junction end disagrees with the germline gene, perhaps due to a read error. The chain combines TRBV11-2 with TRBJ2-3; D may correspond to TRBD1 or TRBD2 (5 bases each). CDR1 SGHAT and CDR2 FQNNGV come from the germline V gene. There are 18 residues in the CDR3. This chain's CDR3 is CVSSTQGIRTSSIDTQYF. The CDR3, as DNA: TGTGTCAGTAGCACCCAAGGGATTCGGACATCTAGCATAGATACGCAGTATTTT.

Comments on this clonotype: At one of its ends the junction is not consistent with the germline gene, which may arise from a read error. The chain employs TRBV20-1 and TRBJ1-5, with D possibly being TRBD1 (5 bases). This CDR3 region has 17 residues. In germline, CDR1 is DFQATT, CDR2 SNEGSKA (reference sequence). The CDR3 sequence: CSARDTAWGNNNQPQHF. The CDR3 coding sequence is TGCAGTGCCAGAGATACAGCATGGGGGAATAACAATCAGCCCCAGCATTTT.

In regard to this clonotype: The junction differs from germline at one of its ends, possibly a read error. The chain employs TRBV6-2 or TRBV6-3 and TRBJ2-7; 7 nucleotides agree with TRBD2. This CDR3 has 15 amino acids. Germline lookup yields CDR1 MNHEY and CDR2 SVGEGT. CDR3 amino acids: CVSRIVTGGSYEQYF. For the CDR3, the DNA is TGTGTCAGCAGAATCGTTACAGGCGGGAGTTACGAGCAGTACTTC.

This clonotype was seen more than once but under ten times. Without the conserved terminal phenylalanine or tryptophan, this CDR3 likely stems from a read error. The DNA for the CDR3 is TGCAGTGCTAGACCCTTGACAGGGGACACTTACGAGCAGTACTCC. It yields the protein CSARPLTGDTYEQYS. This chain uses TRBV20-1 with TRBJ2-7; 8 nucleotides align to TRBD1. Looked up from germline, CDR1 is DFQATT and CDR2 is SNEGSKA (reference sequence). J was trimmed by 4 bases and V by 2 bases; bases with no gene match: 10. The CDR3 runs 15 residues.

Comments on this clonotype: One end of the junction is discordant with germline, which a read error may explain. The chain joins TRBV11-2 to TRBJ2-2; perhaps D is TRBD1 or TRBD2 (6 bases each). CDR1 SGHAT and CDR2 FQNNGV come from the germline V gene. This CDR3 has 13 residues. The CDR3 coding sequence is TGTGCCAGCGACTGGGGGACAACCGGGGGGCTGTTTTTT. Amino acids: CASDWGTTGGLFF.

The rearrangement links TRBV20-1 to TRBJ1-6; D gene unclear. Looked up from germline, CDR1 is DFQATT and CDR2 is SNEGSKA (reference sequence). V was pared by 5 bases and J by 7 bases, with 9 bases between. The CDR3 length is 12 residues. The CDR3: CSAFRGNSPLHF. In DNA, the CDR3 is TGCAGTGCTTTTCGAGGGAATTCACCCCTCCACTTT.

This clonotype was seen ten or more times. The chain couples TRBV5-4 to TRBJ2-1, with D tentatively TRBD2 (6 bases). V lost 0 bases, J lost 6 bases, and 16 bases lay in between. Germline-derived CDR1 and CDR2 are SGHNT and YYREEE (reference sequence). The CDR3 spans 16 residues. CDR3 sequence (DNA): TGTGCCAGCAGCTTGGAAGGGACGGGAGTGGGCAATGAGCAGTTCTTC. As protein: CASSLEGTGVGNEQFF.

V gene TRBV6-2 or TRBV6-3 combines with J gene TRBJ2-1; maybe TRBD1 (6 bases). Germline V CDR1 and CDR2: MNHEY, SVGEGT. V shed 6 bases and J shed 4 bases, with 22 bases lying between them. The CDR3 has 17 residues. In DNA form, the CDR3 reads TGTGCCAGCAGCTACGTGACAGGCTATCCCCGTTACAATGAGCAGTTCTTC. It translates to CASSYVTGYPRYNEQFF.

The V call is TRBV12-3 or TRBV12-4, the J call TRBJ2-1, with a possible D match to TRBD2 (5 bases). The CDR3 runs to 16 residues. Between the trimmed V and J ends, which lost 4 bases and 11 bases, there was a span of 24 bases. CDR3 sequence: CASSCFGVGRLGKQFF. In DNA, the CDR3 is TGTGCCAGCAGTTGTTTCGGGGTAGGTCGGCTGGGTAAGCAGTTCTTC.

Concerning this clonotype: The missing conserved phenylalanine or tryptophan at the end of this CDR3 makes a read error likely. J is TRBJ2-3 and V is TRBV29-1, with TRBD1 identical over 7 bases. Trimming took 7 bases from V and 5 from J; bases not matched to a gene: 15. Germline CDR1 and CDR2: SQVTM and ANQGSEA. This CDR3 has 15 amino acids. The CDR3 protein is CSAEFRTGGGDTQYS. The CDR3, as DNA: TGCAGCGCCGAGTTCAGGACAGGCGGTGGAGATACGCAGTATTCT.

Details on this clonotype: A read error may account for a junction end that differs from germline. The chain couples TRBV20-1 to TRBJ2-1, with 11 nucleotides matching TRBD2. Germline loops: CDR1 DFQATT, CDR2 SNEGSKA (reference sequence). The CDR3 contains 14 residues. The CDR3 loop is CSASGRYSYNEQLF. CDR3 DNA sequence: TGTAGCGCTAGCGGGAGGTACTCCTACAATGAGCAGCTCTTC.

Concerning this clonotype itself: Germline and junction disagree at one end, which may indicate a read error. The chain couples TRBV11-2 to TRBJ2-3, with D possibly TRBD1 on 5 matching bases. Germline V gene data show CDR1 as SGHAT and CDR2 as FQNNGV. CDR3 size: 15 residues. The CDR3 reads CTSSLVDRNTDTQYF. For the CDR3, the DNA is TGTACCAGCAGCTTAGTCGACAGAAACACAGATACGCAGTATTTT.

This clonotype occurred once. This chain joins TRBV11-2 and TRBJ1-1, with 9 bases identical to TRBD1. The J segment lost 5 bases and the V segment lost 10 bases, leaving 14 bases of the junction unmatched. Per germline, CDR1 SGHAT and CDR2 FQNNGV. This CDR3 spans 15 amino acids. The CDR3 DNA reads as TGTGCCATCAGGTTAAGACAGGGGGTTAGAACTGAAGCTTTCTTT. Translating it yields CAIRLRQGVRTEAFF.

A note on this clonotype: A much larger clone lies one base from this, so it may be a read error. CDR3: CASRADRKTEAFF. The CDR3 DNA sequence: TGTGCCAGCAGGGCGGACAGGAAGACTGAAGCTTTCTTT. The genes are TRBV2 and TRBJ1-1; TRBD1 aligns across 7 bases. The ends lost 6 bases at V and 5 bases at J; junction bases unmatched: 6. The CDR3 is 13 amino acids. CDR1 is SNHLY and CDR2 is FYNNEI in the germline V gene.

This clonotype was picked up one time. The junction does not match germline at one end; this may be a read error. This chain uses TRBV4-1 with TRBJ1-2, with D possibly TRBD1 on 6 matching bases. The CDR3 loop spans 14 amino acids. CDR1 MGHRA and CDR2 YSYEKL come from the germline V gene. The CDR3 protein is CASSQGGGDYGYIF. CDR3 nucleotides: TGCGCCAGTAGCCAAGGAGGGGGGGACTATGGCTACATCTTC.

As DNA, the CDR3 is TGCAGTGCCAGGGACAGTGACTACGAGCAGTACTTC. Translated: CSARDSDYEQYF. V gene TRBV20-1 combines with J gene TRBJ2-7; 7 bases agree with TRBD1. The junction had 5 bases not matched to a gene; V was cut back by 6 bases and J by 3 bases. This CDR3 spans 12 amino acids. The germline gives CDR1 DFQATT, CDR2 SNEGSKA (reference sequence).

The J gene is TRBJ2-3, the V gene TRBV20-1; tentative D call: TRBD2 (5 bases). Germline assignment: CDR1 DFQATT and CDR2 SNEGSKA (reference sequence). CDR3 length equals 14 residues. V was clipped by 6 bases and J by 6 bases, with 19 bases between them. The CDR3 region is CSARCGLTMDTQYF. CDR3 coding DNA: TGCAGTGCGAGATGCGGGCTGACGATGGATACGCAGTATTTT.

This chain connects TRBV19 to TRBJ2-1; weak D call: TRBD2 (5 bases). This CDR3 region has 12 residues. Germline CDR1 reads LNHDA; CDR2 reads SQIVND (reference sequence). Between the trimmed V and J ends, which lost 5 bases and 9 bases, there was a span of 11 bases. DNA for the CDR3: TGTGCCAGTAGTCCCGTGGCGGGTGAGCAGTTCTTC. Translating gives CASSPVAGEQFF.

The V call is TRBV4-1, the J call TRBJ2-5, with D maybe TRBD2 (6 bases). The ends were cut back, 0 bases at V and 5 bases at J, with 16 bases in the middle. Germline loops: CDR1 MGHRA, CDR2 YSYEKL. This CDR3 has 16 amino acids. CDR3 region: CASSQDAVLAGETQYF. The CDR3 coding sequence is TGCGCCAGCAGCCAAGACGCCGTACTAGCAGGCGAGACCCAGTACTTC.

A note on this clonotype: At one of its ends the junction is not consistent with the germline gene, which may arise from a read error. The rearrangement joins TRBV24-1 to TRBJ1-5, with D possibly TRBD1 on 5 matching bases. This CDR3 contains 14 residues. Germline values: CDR1 KGHDR, CDR2 SFDVKD. The CDR3 region has the DNA TGTGCCATCAGTGAGCGGGGCGGCAATCAGCCCCAGCATTTT. Its protein is CAISERGGNQPQHF.

Points on this clonotype: This clone may be a read error of a much larger clone one base away. The genes are TRBV14 and TRBJ1-3; no definite D call. Per the germline V gene, CDR1 is SGHDN and CDR2 is FVKESK. Trimming took off 7 bases at V and 6 bases at J, with 7 bases between the two ends. The CDR3 covers 11 residues. CDR3 in DNA: TGTGCCAGCAACTATTCAAACACCATATATTTT. It translates to CASNYSNTIYF. The whole variable domain, filled in from reference TRBV14 and TRBJ1-3, reads EAGVTQFPSHSVIEKGQTVTLRCDPISGHDNLYWYRRVMGKEIKFLLHFVKESKQDESGMPNNRFLAERTGGTYSTLKVQPAELEDSGVYFCASNYSNTIYFGEGSWLTVV.

The chain uses TRBV12-3 or TRBV12-4 and TRBJ2-4, with 7 bases matching TRBD1. The trim removed 5 bases at V and 0 bases at J, leaving 4 bases unmatched. The CDR3 loop spans 15 amino acids. In DNA, the CDR3 is TGTGCCAGCAGTCGACAGGGCGTAGCCAAAAACATTCAGTACTTC. Amino acid sequence: CASSRQGVAKNIQYF.

This clonotype was seen only a few times. Germline and junction disagree at one end, which may indicate a read error. This chain connects TRBV4-1 to TRBJ2-7, with 9 bases identical to TRBD1. The CDR3 has 16 amino acids. Germline V gene lookup returns CDR1 MGHRA and CDR2 YSYEKL. The CDR3 DNA sequence: TGTGCCAGCAGCCAAGATCTGTACAGGGGGCTTTCCAAGCAGTACTTC. It codes for CASSQDLYRGLSKQYF.

This clonotype was observed a few times. The chain is built from TRBV28 and TRBJ2-3; D might be TRBD2 (6 bases). Looked up from germline, CDR1 is MDHEN and CDR2 is SYDVKM. This CDR3 has 15 residues. V lost 6 bases and J lost 0, with 13 bases in between. This CDR3 reads CASSPMGGSTDTQYF. DNA of the CDR3: TGTGCCAGCAGCCCTATGGGGGGTAGCACAGATACGCAGTATTTT.

Turning to this clonotype: One end of the junction does not line up with germline, which may come from a read error. DNA for the CDR3: TGCGCCAGCAGCATGTCAGCAGGAGGTCGGGGTGAGCAGCTCTTC. This translates into CASSMSAGGRGEQLF. This rearrangement joins TRBV10-2 to TRBJ2-1; TRBD2 is a possible D gene (5 bases). This CDR3 is 15 amino acids long. The V gene's germline CDR1 is WSHSY and CDR2 SAAADI.